A selection of T cell receptor beta chains follows, all from one sample in a study of OX40 agonist ivuxolimab in advanced cancers. TCRdb's table, derived via immunoSEQ multiplex PCR, lists solely in-frame clones and lacks some. The data hold about 99,000 clones, with about 96% observed a single time. Sequencing was performed on CD4+ or CD8+ T cells sorted from blood, taken in a trial of the OX40 agonist ivuxolimab. The receptors here all came from an adult with an advanced solid tumor such as melanoma, head and neck, liver or kidney cancer. The conserved cysteine and the conserved F or W are not part of the CDR3 here.

v_call	j_call	cdr3_aa
TRBV27	TRBJ2-7	ASSLSGTTYEQY
TRBV4-3	TRBJ2-7	ASSQDRGATAFYEQY
TRBV11-2	TRBJ2-1	ASSLELADYNEQF
TRBV7-9	TRBJ2-7	ASRKGRGEQY
TRBV7-9	TRBJ1-2	ASSLVGTNYGYT
TRBV6-1	TRBJ2-7	ASSLEVYEQY
TRBV27	TRBJ1-2	ASSLGTAYGYT
TRBV7-9	TRBJ2-5	ASSQNRGEETQY
TRBV5-6	TRBJ2-7	ASSRGNEQY
TRBV15	TRBJ2-2	ATSREGRGLF
TRBV7-9	TRBJ2-3	ASSYSSQGYTDTQY
TRBV7-2	TRBJ1-3	ASSLQGLGGNTIY
TRBV18	TRBJ2-2	ASSPPGTGNTGELF
TRBV7-8	TRBJ2-5	ASSSIGRETQY
TRBV10-3	TRBJ1-6	AISELGGSYNSPLH
TRBV14	TRBJ2-3	ASSQEVSGDGTDTQY
TRBV29-1	TRBJ2-7	SVETTASYEQY
TRBV27	TRBJ2-3	ASSSGLAVTDTQY
TRBV18	TRBJ1-1	ASSPDRLEAF
TRBV7-9	TRBJ1-4	ASSPGGGLGEKLF
TRBV5-6	TRBJ1-2	ASSSWDSPPYGYT
TRBV19	TRBJ1-5	ASSIERLQNQPQH
TRBV11-2	TRBJ2-7	ASSFSGTIYEQY
TRBV11-2	TRBJ1-3	ASSLGAGAGNTIY
TRBV21-1	TRBJ1-2	ASSFTAGRDYGYT
TRBV7-9	TRBJ2-1	ASSPEANYYNEQF
TRBV5-1	TRBJ2-1	ASTSDYNEQF
TRBV5-6	TRBJ2-1	ASTLIGGGPVSYNEQF
TRBV4-1	TRBJ1-6	ASSQEPGVSPSPLH
TRBV5-1	TRBJ2-1	ASSAEWTSGTSYNEQF
TRBV13	TRBJ1-1	ASSLLRAEAF
TRBV28	TRBJ2-5	ASSLSREGWETQY
TRBV21-1	TRBJ2-7	ASSPRGQSYEQY
TRBV28	TRBJ1-5	ASSGKLLASNQPQH
TRBV28	TRBJ2-7	ASSFEREIGEQY
TRBV27	TRBJ2-7	ASSIPRGEQY
TRBV2	TRBJ2-3	ASPDPQSDTQY
TRBV19	TRBJ2-5	ASSILGGETQY
TRBV7-9	TRBJ1-1	ASRPGQEAF
TRBV11-2	TRBJ2-5	ASRSTGPDQETQY
TRBV6-1	TRBJ2-5	ASSEMATQETQY
TRBV28	TRBJ2-5	ASSLEQDGQETQY
TRBV5-4	TRBJ2-7	ASSSVGGNYEQY
TRBV9	TRBJ2-3	ASSAYRTDTQY
TRBV28	TRBJ1-3	ASSLDSSGNTIY
TRBV5-1	TRBJ2-5	ASSLYLGETQETQY
TRBV28	TRBJ2-3	ASSPYSGESTDTQY
TRBV7-9	TRBJ1-1	ASSRGTGTNTEAF
TRBV4-1	TRBJ2-7	ASSPNPGDYEQY
TRBV18	TRBJ1-5	ASSPGQGEGNQPQH
TRBV5-1	TRBJ2-5	ASSLIEETQY
TRBV29-1	TRBJ1-2	SVEGESHGYT
TRBV4-1	TRBJ1-1	ASSQDEGQLNTEAF
TRBV19	TRBJ2-3	ASTKGGGTDTQY